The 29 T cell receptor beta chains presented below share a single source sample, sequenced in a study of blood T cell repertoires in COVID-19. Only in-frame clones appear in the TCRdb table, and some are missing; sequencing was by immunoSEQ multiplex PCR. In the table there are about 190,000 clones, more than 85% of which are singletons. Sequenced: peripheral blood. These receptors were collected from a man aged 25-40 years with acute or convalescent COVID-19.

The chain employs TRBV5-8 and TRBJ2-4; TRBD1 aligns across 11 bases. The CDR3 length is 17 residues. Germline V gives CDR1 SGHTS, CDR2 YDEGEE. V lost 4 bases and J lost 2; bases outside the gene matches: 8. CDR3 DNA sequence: TGTGCCAGCAGCCCGGACAGGGGGCGAGTAACCAAAAACATTCAGTACTTC. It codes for CASSPDRGRVTKNIQYF.

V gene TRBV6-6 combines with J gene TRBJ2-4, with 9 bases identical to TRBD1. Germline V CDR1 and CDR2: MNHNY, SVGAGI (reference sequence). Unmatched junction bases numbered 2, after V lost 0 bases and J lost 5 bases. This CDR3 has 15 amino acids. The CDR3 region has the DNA TGTGCCAGCAGTTACTCGACAGGGGGGGAAAACATTCAGTACTTC. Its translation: CASSYSTGGENIQYF.

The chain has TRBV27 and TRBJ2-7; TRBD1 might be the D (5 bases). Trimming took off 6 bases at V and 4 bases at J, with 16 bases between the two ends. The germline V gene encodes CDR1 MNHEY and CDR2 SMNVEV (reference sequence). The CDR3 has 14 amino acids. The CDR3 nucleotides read TGTGCCAGCAGCGCCGTGGGGCTGGGGTACGAGCAGTACTTC. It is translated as CASSAVGLGYEQYF.

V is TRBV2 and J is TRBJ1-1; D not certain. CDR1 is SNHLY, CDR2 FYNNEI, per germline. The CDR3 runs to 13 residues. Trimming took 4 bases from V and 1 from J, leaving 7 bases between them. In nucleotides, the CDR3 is TGTGCCAGCAGTGTTTCAGGGAACACTGAAGCTTTCTTT. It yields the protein CASSVSGNTEAFF.

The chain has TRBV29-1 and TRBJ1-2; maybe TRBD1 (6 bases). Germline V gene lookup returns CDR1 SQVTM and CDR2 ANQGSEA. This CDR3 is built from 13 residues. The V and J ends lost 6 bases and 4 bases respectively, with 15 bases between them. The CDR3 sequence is CSVVDRPVYGYTF. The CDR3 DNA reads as TGCAGCGTAGTTGACAGGCCAGTCTATGGCTACACCTTC. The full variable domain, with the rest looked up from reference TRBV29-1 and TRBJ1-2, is SAVISQKPSRDICQRGTSLTIQCQVDSQVTMMFWYRQQPGQSLTLIATANQGSEATYESGFVIDKFPISRPNLTFSTLTVSNMSPEDSSIYLCSVVDRPVYGYTFGSGTRLTVV.

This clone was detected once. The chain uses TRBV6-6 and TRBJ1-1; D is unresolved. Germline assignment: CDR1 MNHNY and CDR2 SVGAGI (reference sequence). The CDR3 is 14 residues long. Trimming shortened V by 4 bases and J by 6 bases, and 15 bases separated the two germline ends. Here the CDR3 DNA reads TGTGCCAGCAGTTTAGAGGGCCGTTTCGCTGAAGCTTTCTTT. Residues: CASSLEGRFAEAFF.

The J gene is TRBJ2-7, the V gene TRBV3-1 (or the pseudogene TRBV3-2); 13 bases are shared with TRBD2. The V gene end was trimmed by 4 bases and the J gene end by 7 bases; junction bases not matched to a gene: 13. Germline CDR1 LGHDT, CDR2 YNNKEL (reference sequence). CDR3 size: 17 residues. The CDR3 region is CASSLSAGTSGMREQYF. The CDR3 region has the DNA TGTGCCAGCAGCCTTTCCGCCGGGACTAGCGGGATGCGTGAGCAGTACTTC.

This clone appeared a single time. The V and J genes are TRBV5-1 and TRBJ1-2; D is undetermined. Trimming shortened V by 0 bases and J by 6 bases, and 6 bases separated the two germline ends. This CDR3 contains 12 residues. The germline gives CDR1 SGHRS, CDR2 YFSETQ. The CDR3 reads CASSLVQNGYTF. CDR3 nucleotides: TGCGCCAGCAGCTTGGTACAGAATGGCTACACCTTC. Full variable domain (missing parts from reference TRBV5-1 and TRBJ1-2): KAGVTQTPRYLIKTRGQQVTLSCSPISGHRSVSWYQQTPGQGLQFLFEYFSETQRNKGNFPGRFSGRQFSNSRSEMNVSTLELGDSALYLCASSLVQNGYTFGSGTRLTVV.

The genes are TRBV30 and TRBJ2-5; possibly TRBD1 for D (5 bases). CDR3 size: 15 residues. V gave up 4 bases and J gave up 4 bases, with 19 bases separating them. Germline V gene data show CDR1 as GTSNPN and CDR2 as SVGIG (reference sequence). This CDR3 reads CAWKGIPGSPETQYF. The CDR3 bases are TGTGCCTGGAAAGGGATCCCAGGGTCCCCAGAGACCCAGTACTTC.

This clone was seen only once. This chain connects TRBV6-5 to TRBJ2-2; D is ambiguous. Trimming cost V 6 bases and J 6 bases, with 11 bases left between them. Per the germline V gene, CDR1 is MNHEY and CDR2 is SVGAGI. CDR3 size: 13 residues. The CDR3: CASRSTLPGELFF. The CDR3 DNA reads TGTGCCAGCAGAAGCACGTTACCCGGGGAGCTGTTTTTT.

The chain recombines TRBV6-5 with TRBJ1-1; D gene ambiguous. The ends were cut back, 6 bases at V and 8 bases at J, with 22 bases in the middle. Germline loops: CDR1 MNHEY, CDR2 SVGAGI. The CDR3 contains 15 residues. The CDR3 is CASRRWREDQQEAFF. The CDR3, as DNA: TGTGCCAGCAGGAGGTGGAGGGAAGATCAGCAGGAAGCTTTCTTT.

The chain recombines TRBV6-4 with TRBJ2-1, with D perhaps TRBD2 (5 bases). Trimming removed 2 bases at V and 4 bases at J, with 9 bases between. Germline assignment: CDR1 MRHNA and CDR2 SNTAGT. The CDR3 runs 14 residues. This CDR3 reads CASSDERDYNEQFF. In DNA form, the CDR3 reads TGTGCCAGCAGTGACGAACGGGATTACAATGAGCAGTTCTTC.

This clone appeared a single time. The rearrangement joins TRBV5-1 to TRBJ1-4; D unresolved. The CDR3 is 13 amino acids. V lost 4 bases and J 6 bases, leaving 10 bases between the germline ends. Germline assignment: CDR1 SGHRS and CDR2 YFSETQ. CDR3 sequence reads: CASSPNPDEKLFF. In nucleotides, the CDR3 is TGCGCCAGCAGCCCTAACCCGGATGAAAAACTGTTTTTT.

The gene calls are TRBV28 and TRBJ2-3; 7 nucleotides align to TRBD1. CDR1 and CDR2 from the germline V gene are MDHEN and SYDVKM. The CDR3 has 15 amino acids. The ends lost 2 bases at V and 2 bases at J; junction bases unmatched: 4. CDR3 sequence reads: CASSLNRGYTDTQYF. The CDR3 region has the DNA TGTGCCAGCAGTTTAAACAGGGGATACACAGATACGCAGTATTTT.

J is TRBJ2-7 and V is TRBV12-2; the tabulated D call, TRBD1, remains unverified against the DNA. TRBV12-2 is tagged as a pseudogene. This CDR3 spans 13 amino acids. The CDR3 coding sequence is TGTGCAAGTCGCTTAGTGGGCGCCTACGAGCAGTACTTC. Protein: CASRLVGAYEQYF.

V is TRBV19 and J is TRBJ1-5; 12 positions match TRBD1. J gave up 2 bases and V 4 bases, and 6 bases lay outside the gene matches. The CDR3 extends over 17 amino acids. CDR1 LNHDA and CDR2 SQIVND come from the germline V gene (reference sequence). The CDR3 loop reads CASSTPGQGAGNQPQHF. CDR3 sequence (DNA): TGTGCCAGTAGTACTCCGGGACAGGGGGCCGGCAATCAGCCCCAGCATTTT. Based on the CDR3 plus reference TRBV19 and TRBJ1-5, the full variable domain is DGGITQSPKYLFRKEGQNVTLSCEQNLNHDAMYWYRQDPGQGLRLIYYSQIVNDFQKGDIAEGYSVSREKKESFPLTVTSAQKNPTAFYLCASSTPGQGAGNQPQHFGDGTRLSIL.

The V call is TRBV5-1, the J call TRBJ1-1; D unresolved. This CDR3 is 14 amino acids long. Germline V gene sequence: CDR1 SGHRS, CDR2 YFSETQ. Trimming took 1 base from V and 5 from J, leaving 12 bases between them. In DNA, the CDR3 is TGCGCCAGCAGCTTGTACCAAAGAGGGACTGAAGCTTTCTTT. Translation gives CASSLYQRGTEAFF.

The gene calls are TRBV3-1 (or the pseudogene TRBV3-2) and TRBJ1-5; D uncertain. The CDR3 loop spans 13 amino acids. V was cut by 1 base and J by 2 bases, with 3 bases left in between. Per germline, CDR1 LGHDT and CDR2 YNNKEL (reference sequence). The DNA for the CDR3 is TGTGCCAGCAGCCAAGTCGGCAATCAGCCCCAGCATTTT. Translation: CASSQVGNQPQHF.

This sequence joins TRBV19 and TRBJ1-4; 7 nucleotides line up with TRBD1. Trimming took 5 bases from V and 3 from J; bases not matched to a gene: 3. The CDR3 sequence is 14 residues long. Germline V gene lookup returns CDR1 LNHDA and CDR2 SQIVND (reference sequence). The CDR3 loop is CASSLRGSNEKLFF. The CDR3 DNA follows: TGTGCCAGTAGTCTCAGGGGGTCTAATGAAAAACTGTTTTTT. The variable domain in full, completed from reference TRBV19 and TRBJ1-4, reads DGGITQSPKYLFRKEGQNVTLSCEQNLNHDAMYWYRQDPGQGLRLIYYSQIVNDFQKGDIAEGYSVSREKKESFPLTVTSAQKNPTAFYLCASSLRGSNEKLFFGSGTQLSVL.

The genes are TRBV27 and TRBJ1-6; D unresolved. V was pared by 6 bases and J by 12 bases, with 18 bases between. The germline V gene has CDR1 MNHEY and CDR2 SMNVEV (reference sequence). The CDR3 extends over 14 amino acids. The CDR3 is CASSFLFGGKPLHF. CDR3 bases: TGTGCCAGCAGCTTCCTTTTCGGCGGAAAACCCCTCCACTTT.

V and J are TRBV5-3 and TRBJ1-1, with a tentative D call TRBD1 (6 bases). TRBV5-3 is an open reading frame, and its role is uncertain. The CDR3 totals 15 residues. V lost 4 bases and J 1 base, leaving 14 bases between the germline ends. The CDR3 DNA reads TGTGCCAGAAGCGGGGGCCATAGGGCGAACACTGAAGCTTTCTTT. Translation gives CARSGGHRANTEAFF.

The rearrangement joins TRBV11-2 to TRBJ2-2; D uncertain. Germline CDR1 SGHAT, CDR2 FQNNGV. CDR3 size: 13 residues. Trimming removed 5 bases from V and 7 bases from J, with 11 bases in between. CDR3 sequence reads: CASSLRRDGELFF. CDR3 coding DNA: TGTGCCAGCAGCCTACGAAGAGACGGGGAGCTGTTTTTT.

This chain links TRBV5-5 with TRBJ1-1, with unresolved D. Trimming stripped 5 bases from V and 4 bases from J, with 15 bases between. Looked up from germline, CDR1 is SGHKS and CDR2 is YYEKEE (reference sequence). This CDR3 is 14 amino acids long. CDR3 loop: CASRQRTEGTEAFF. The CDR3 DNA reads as TGTGCCAGCAGACAAAGGACGGAGGGCACTGAAGCTTTCTTT.

In DNA, the CDR3 is TGCGCCAGCAGCAAAATCGCAGGGGGAAGCTACGAGCAGTACTTC. Translating it yields CASSKIAGGSYEQYF. V and J are TRBV5-1 and TRBJ2-7; 7 bases are shared with TRBD1. This CDR3 comprises 15 residues. The germline V gene encodes CDR1 SGHRS and CDR2 YFSETQ. The V and J ends lost 4 bases and 3 bases, in that order; junction bases with no gene match: 10.

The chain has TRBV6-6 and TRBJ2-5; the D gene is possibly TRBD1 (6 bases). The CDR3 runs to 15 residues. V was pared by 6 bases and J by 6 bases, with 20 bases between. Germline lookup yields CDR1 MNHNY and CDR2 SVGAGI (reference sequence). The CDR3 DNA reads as TGTGCCAGCAGACCAACAGGGATGGGGGACAAGACCCAGTACTTC. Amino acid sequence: CASRPTGMGDKTQYF.

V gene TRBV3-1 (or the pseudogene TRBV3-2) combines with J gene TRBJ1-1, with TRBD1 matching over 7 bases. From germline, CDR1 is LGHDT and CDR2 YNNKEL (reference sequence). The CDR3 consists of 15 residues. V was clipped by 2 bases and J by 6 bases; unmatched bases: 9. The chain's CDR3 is CASSQRTGAPAEAFF. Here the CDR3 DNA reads TGTGCCAGCAGCCAACGGACAGGCGCCCCCGCTGAAGCTTTCTTT.

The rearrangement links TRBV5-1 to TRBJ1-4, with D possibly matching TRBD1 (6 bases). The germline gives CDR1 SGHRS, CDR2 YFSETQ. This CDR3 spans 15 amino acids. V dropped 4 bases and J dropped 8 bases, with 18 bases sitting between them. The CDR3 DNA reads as TGCGCCAGCAGCCCCGCGGGGGGCATAGACGAAAAACTGTTTTTT. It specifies CASSPAGGIDEKLFF.

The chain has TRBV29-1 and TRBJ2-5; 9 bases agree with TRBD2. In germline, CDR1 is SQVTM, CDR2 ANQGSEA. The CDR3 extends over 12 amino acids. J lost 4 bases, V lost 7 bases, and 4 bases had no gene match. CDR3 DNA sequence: TGCAGCGGAAGAGCGGGGGGAGAGACCCAGTACTTC. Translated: CSGRAGGETQYF.

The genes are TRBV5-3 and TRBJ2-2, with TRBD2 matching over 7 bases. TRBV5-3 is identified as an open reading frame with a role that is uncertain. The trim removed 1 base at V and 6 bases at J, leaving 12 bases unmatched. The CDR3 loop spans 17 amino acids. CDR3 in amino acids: CARSLSEGGMHAGELFF. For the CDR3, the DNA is TGTGCCAGAAGCTTGTCGGAGGGAGGGATGCACGCCGGGGAGCTGTTTTTT.